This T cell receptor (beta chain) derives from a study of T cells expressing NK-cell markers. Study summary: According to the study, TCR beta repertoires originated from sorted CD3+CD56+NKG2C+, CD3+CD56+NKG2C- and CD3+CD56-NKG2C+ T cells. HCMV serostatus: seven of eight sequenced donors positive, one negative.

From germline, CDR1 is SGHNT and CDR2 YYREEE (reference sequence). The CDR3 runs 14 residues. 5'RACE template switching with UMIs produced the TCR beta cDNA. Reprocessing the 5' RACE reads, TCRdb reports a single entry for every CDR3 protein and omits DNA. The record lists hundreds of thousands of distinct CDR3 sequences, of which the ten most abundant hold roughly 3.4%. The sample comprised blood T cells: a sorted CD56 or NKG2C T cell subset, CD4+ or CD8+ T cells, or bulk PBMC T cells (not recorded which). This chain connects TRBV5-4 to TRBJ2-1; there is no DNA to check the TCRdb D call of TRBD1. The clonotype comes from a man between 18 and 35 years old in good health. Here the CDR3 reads CASSPRGMYDEQFF.